The 25 T cell receptor beta chains presented below share a single source sample, sequenced in a study of blood T cell repertoires in COVID-19. Libraries were prepared by immunoSEQ multiplex PCR; TCRdb keeps only in-frame clonotypes and omits some of them. The table shows a few hundred thousand clones, with nearly 90% occurring only once. Sequenced material: PBMCs or T cells enriched from blood (not recorded which). The receptors derive from a man aged 25 to 40 who had been exposed to COVID-19.

The rearrangement joins TRBV27 to TRBJ2-1; 7 positions match TRBD2. Germline-derived CDR1 and CDR2 are MNHEY and SMNVEV (reference sequence). J was trimmed by 9 bases and V by 6 bases; bases with no gene match: 17. The CDR3 consists of 16 residues. CDR3 residues: CASSQLPGRGSAEQFF. DNA for the CDR3: TGTGCCAGCAGCCAACTACCTGGGAGGGGATCGGCTGAGCAGTTCTTC.

This chain links TRBV9 with TRBJ2-5; 9 bases map to TRBD1. This CDR3 has 15 residues. Germline assignment: CDR1 SGDLS and CDR2 YYNGEE. The J segment lost 4 bases and the V segment lost 1 base, leaving 5 bases of the junction unmatched. Here the CDR3 DNA reads TGTGCCAGCAGCGTAAACAGGGGGCCGGGAGAGACCCAGTACTTC. Its translation is CASSVNRGPGETQYF.

V gene TRBV19 combines with J gene TRBJ2-3, with unresolved D. V was shortened by 1 base and J by 5 bases, with 10 bases between the two germline ends. Germline assignment: CDR1 LNHDA and CDR2 SQIVND (reference sequence). The CDR3 totals 14 residues. This CDR3 is CASSIVLGLDTQYF. The CDR3 bases are TGTGCCAGTAGTATAGTTTTGGGCTTAGATACGCAGTATTTT.

Here the CDR3 DNA reads TGTGCCAGCAGCCCCGTCGGGAGCACTGAAGCTTTCTTT. It specifies CASSPVGSTEAFF. This chain links TRBV7-9 with TRBJ1-1; unclear D gene. Germline-derived CDR1 and CDR2 are SEHNR and FQNEAQ (reference sequence). The CDR3 consists of 13 residues. Between the trimmed V and J ends, which lost 5 bases and 4 bases, there was a span of 11 bases.

The chain has TRBV30 and TRBJ1-6; D is undetermined. The CDR3 spans 14 residues. Trimming took 8 bases from V and 5 from J, leaving 16 bases between them. The V gene's germline CDR1 is GTSNPN and CDR2 SVGIG (reference sequence). This chain's CDR3 is CALTAHRDNSPLHF. The CDR3 DNA reads TGTGCCCTGACTGCCCATCGGGATAATTCACCCCTCCACTTT.

The chain links TRBV2 to TRBJ1-2, with D perhaps matching TRBD1 (6 bases). Per the germline V gene, CDR1 is SNHLY and CDR2 is FYNNEI. V lost 7 bases, J lost 1 base, and 16 bases lay in between. The CDR3 is made up of 15 amino acids. The CDR3: CASKDMRTVNYGYTF. The CDR3 coding sequence is TGTGCCAGCAAGGATATGCGGACAGTTAACTATGGCTACACCTTC.

As regards this clone: This same CDR3 is encoded by further DNA sequences in the sample. V and J are TRBV5-1 and TRBJ2-1, with 10 bases identical to TRBD1. This CDR3 has 15 amino acids. The trim removed 4 bases at V and 2 bases at J, leaving 3 bases unmatched. Germline V CDR1 and CDR2: SGHRS, YFSETQ. CDR3 loop: CASSLGQGTYNEQFF. The DNA for the CDR3 is TGCGCCAGCAGCCTGGGACAGGGGACCTACAATGAGCAGTTCTTC.

The chain uses TRBV5-8 and TRBJ2-5, with 8 bases lining up with TRBD2. CDR1 and CDR2 (germline): SGHTS, YDEGEE. The CDR3 is 16 residues long. The J segment lost 1 base and the V segment lost 4 bases, leaving 9 bases of the junction unmatched. DNA for the CDR3: TGTGCCAGCAGCGAGTCGCGGGGGGAGCTCCAAGAGACCCAGTACTTC. Protein product: CASSESRGELQETQYF.

The chain uses TRBV5-1 and TRBJ2-2, with 7 bases aligning to TRBD2. V shed 0 bases, J shed 6 bases, and the junction held 8 bases outside the gene matches. Germline CDR1 SGHRS, CDR2 YFSETQ. This CDR3 has 16 amino acids. CDR3 region: CASSLAPGRGSGELFF. The CDR3 nucleotides are TGCGCCAGCAGCTTGGCCCCAGGGCGGGGGTCCGGGGAGCTGTTTTTT.

The rearrangement uses TRBV19 and TRBJ1-6, with 7 bases matching TRBD1. Germline CDR1 reads LNHDA; CDR2 reads SQIVND (reference sequence). The junction had 15 bases not matched to a gene; V was cut back by 3 bases and J by 10 bases. The CDR3 spans 17 residues. Here the CDR3 reads CASSIEGDSAFRSPLHF. The CDR3 bases are TGTGCCAGTAGTATTGAGGGGGACAGCGCTTTTAGGTCACCCCTCCACTTT.

This clone was counted a single time. The chain's CDR3 is CASSRERGQARGYTF. The CDR3, as DNA: TGTGCCAGCAGCCGAGAGAGGGGGCAGGCGCGAGGCTACACCTTC. V gene TRBV7-8 combines with J gene TRBJ1-2, with TRBD1 matching over 7 bases. V lost 5 bases to trimming and J lost 8 bases; unmatched junction nucleotides: 14. CDR3 length equals 15 residues. From germline, CDR1 is SGHVS and CDR2 FQNEAQ.

The chain recombines TRBV2 with TRBJ1-6; tentatively, D is TRBD1 (6 bases). This CDR3 spans 12 amino acids. Germline V CDR1 and CDR2: SNHLY, FYNNEI. V lost 7 bases to trimming and J lost 11 bases, with 12 bases between them. The CDR3 bases are TGTGCCAGCAAGGGGGGGACGACACCCCTCCACTTT. Amino acids: CASKGGTTPLHF.

V and J are TRBV5-6 and TRBJ2-1; 10 nucleotides align to TRBD2. Germline V CDR1 and CDR2: SGHDT, YYEEEE. The CDR3 has 16 amino acids. V trimming: 4 bases; J trimming: 8 bases; junction bases outside the gene matches: 12. CDR3: CASSISRAGGRDEQFF. Here the CDR3 DNA reads TGTGCCAGCAGCATTAGCAGAGCGGGGGGGCGAGATGAGCAGTTCTTC. Looking up the rest from reference TRBV5-6 and TRBJ2-1 gives the full variable domain: DAGVTQSPTHLIKTRGQQVTLRCSPKSGHDTVSWYQQALGQGPQFIFQYYEEEERQRGNFPDRFSGHQFPNYSSELNVNALLLGDSALYLCASSISRAGGRDEQFFGPGTRLTVL.

There are a few counts of this clone. DNA for the CDR3: TGTGCCAGTAGTATAGGAGGGAGGGCAGATACGCAGTATTTT. Encoded protein: CASSIGGRADTQYF. This rearrangement joins TRBV19 to TRBJ2-3; TRBD2 matches at 7 bases. The CDR3 spans 14 residues. V gave up 1 base and J gave up 4 bases; unmatched junction bases: 2. Germline V gene lookup returns CDR1 LNHDA and CDR2 SQIVND (reference sequence).

The chain carries TRBV2 and TRBJ2-5; 7 nucleotides line up with TRBD1. The CDR3 consists of 15 residues. V shed 7 bases, J shed 5 bases, and the junction held 13 bases outside the gene matches. CDR1 SNHLY and CDR2 FYNNEI come from the germline V gene. CDR3 in DNA: TGTGCCAGCAACCCCAACGACAGGGCCGGGGAGACCCAGTACTTC. Translated: CASNPNDRAGETQYF.

J is TRBJ2-1 and V is TRBV4-3; TRBD2 aligns across 13 bases. Germline-derived CDR1 and CDR2 are LGHNA and YSLEER. CDR3 size: 18 residues. V lost 4 bases and J lost 3; bases outside the gene matches: 9. CDR3 in DNA: TGCGCCAGCAGCCCGGTCCCGGGACTAGCGGGGTACTACAATGAGCAGTTCTTC. Translation gives CASSPVPGLAGYYNEQFF.

V gene TRBV7-2 combines with J gene TRBJ2-5, with TRBD2 as a possible D gene (5 bases). Germline lookup yields CDR1 SGHTA and CDR2 FQGNSA. This CDR3 is built from 14 residues. Trimming removed 5 bases at V and 2 bases at J, with 12 bases between. The CDR3 region is CASSKTRGQETQYF. The CDR3 DNA sequence: TGTGCCAGCAGCAAAACCCGGGGACAAGAGACCCAGTACTTC.

The rearrangement links TRBV6-2 or TRBV6-3 to TRBJ2-7; TRBD1 aligns across 7 bases. Per the germline V gene, CDR1 is MNHEY and CDR2 is SVGEGT. The trim removed 4 bases at V and 0 bases at J, leaving 6 bases unmatched. The CDR3 totals 15 residues. The CDR3 is CASSSYRGSSYEQYF. CDR3 in DNA: TGTGCCAGCAGTTCTTACAGGGGCAGCTCCTACGAGCAGTACTTC.

V and J are TRBV4-3 and TRBJ2-1; D may be TRBD2 (6 bases). CDR3 size: 15 residues. CDR1 is LGHNA and CDR2 is YSLEER in the germline V gene. Trimming left V 2 bases short and J 4 bases short, with 12 bases between. CDR3 sequence: CASSQLAGRYNEQFF. The CDR3 DNA reads as TGCGCCAGCAGCCAATTGGCGGGGCGATACAATGAGCAGTTCTTC.

The V call is TRBV4-1, the J call TRBJ1-3, with TRBD1 identical over 8 bases. V shed 0 bases and J 3 bases; nucleotides not matched to a gene: 4. This CDR3 comprises 16 residues. The germline V gene has CDR1 MGHRA and CDR2 YSYEKL. The CDR3 DNA reads TGCGCCAGCAGCCAAGATAGGACAGGGAGTGGAAACACCATATATTTT. Protein sequence: CASSQDRTGSGNTIYF.

The J gene is TRBJ2-7, the V gene TRBV5-1; 7 bases match TRBD1. Germline CDR1 reads SGHRS; CDR2 reads YFSETQ. V was clipped by 4 bases and J by 4 bases; unmatched bases: 8. This CDR3 spans 14 amino acids. The CDR3 protein is CASSTTGSEYEQYF. The CDR3 nucleotides read TGCGCCAGCAGCACGACAGGGTCTGAGTACGAGCAGTACTTC.

This chain uses TRBV6-2 or TRBV6-3 with TRBJ1-2; D call uncertain. V was shortened by 4 bases and J by 6 bases, with 9 bases between the two germline ends. Germline CDR1 reads MNHEY; CDR2 reads SVGEGT. The CDR3 has 12 residues. The CDR3 spells CASSSPGHGYTF. CDR3 nucleotides: TGTGCCAGCAGTTCGCCAGGTCATGGCTACACCTTC.

The V and J genes are TRBV12-3 or TRBV12-4 and TRBJ1-1; the D is unclear. CDR3 length: 13 amino acids. V shed 10 bases and J shed 0 bases, with 12 bases lying between them. In DNA form, the CDR3 reads TGTGCCAACCGCGTGTCGCTGAACACTGAAGCTTTCTTT. This translates into CANRVSLNTEAFF.

The V and J genes are TRBV6-4 and TRBJ2-5; 10 positions match TRBD2. V lost 6 bases to trimming and J lost 12 bases; unmatched junction nucleotides: 7. There are 12 residues in the CDR3. Germline V gene sequence: CDR1 MRHNA, CDR2 SNTAGT. The CDR3 reads CASRFGTSVKYF. CDR3 nucleotides: TGTGCCAGCAGATTCGGGACTAGCGTCAAGTACTTC.

This clone was observed a single time. The gene calls are TRBV19 and TRBJ1-4, with D uncertain. The V end was cut by 4 bases, the J end by 5 bases, with 14 bases between. Germline values: CDR1 LNHDA, CDR2 SQIVND (reference sequence). The CDR3 runs to 15 residues. CDR3: CASSTRGLTNEKLFF. Written as DNA, the CDR3 is TGTGCCAGTAGTACACGAGGACTGACGAATGAAAAACTGTTTTTT.